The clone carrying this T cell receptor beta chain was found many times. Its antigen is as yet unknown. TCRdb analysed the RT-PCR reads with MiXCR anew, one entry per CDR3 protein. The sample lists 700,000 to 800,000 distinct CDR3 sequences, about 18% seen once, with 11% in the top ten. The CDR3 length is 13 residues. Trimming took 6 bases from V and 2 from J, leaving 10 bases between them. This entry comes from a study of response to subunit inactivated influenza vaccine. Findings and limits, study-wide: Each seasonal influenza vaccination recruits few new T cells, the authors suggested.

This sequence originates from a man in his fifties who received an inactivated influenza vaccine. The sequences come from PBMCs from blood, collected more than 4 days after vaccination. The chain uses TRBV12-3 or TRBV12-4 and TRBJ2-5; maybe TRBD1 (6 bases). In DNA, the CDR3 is TGTGCCAGCAGGCGACAGGAACAAGAGACCCAGTACTTC. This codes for CASRRQEQETQYF.